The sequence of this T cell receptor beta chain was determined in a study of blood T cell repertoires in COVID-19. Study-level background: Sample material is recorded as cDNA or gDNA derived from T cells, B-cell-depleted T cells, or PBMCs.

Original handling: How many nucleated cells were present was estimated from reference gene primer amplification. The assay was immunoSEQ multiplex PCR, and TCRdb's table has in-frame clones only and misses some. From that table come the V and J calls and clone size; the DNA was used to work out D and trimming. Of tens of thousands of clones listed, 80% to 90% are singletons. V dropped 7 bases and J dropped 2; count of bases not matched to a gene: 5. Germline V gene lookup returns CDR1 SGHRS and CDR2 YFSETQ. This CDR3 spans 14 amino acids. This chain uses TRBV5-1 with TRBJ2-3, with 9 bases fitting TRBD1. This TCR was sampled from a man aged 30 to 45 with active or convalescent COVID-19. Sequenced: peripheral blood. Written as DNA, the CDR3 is TGCGCCAGCTCAATACAGGGGGCCACAGATACGCAGTATTTT. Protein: CASSIQGATDTQYF.